Listed below are T cell receptor beta chains from one sample, sequenced in a study of T-cell memory formation after mild COVID-19. TCRdb re-called the 5' RACE reads with MiXCR, one entry per CDR3 protein. The profile shows some 40,000 distinct CDR3 sequences, approximately 6.5% of them singletons. The sequenced sample was PBMCs or a T cell subset sorted from them (not recorded which). The receptors stem from an adult who had mild COVID-19 (a few samples of this study predate the infection). Cell type and time point are not known. Each CDR3 is given with its conserved first and last residue. Each record gives: clone size, J gene, V gene, D gene, CDR3 protein, CDR3 DNA. A D gene is named only where the DNA matches it firmly. Clone size is not always given. Where it is, it says once, few, many or a class for expanded clones.

size: many; J: TRBJ2-5; V: TRBV7-8; D: TRBD2; CDR3: CASSLEAGGEETQYF; DNA: TGTGCCAGCAGCTTAGAAGCGGGGGGGGAAGAGACCCAGTACTTC
size: many; J: TRBJ2-4; V: TRBV4-1; D: TRBD2; CDR3: CASSLGRADSQNIQYF; DNA: TGCGCCAGCAGCCTAGGGAGGGCGGATTCTCAAAACATTCAGTACTTC
size: NA; J: TRBJ1-1; V: TRBV20-1; D: NA; CDR3: CSASGRIIEAFF; DNA: TGCAGTGCAAGTGGCCGGATTATTGAAGCTTTCTTT
size: many; J: TRBJ1-2; V: TRBV7-2; D: NA; CDR3: CASSFGPLTGYTF; DNA: TGTGCCAGCAGCTTCGGCCCCCTGACTGGCTACACCTTC
size: few; J: TRBJ2-3; V: TRBV9; D: TRBD2; CDR3: CASSVGGLASYTQYF; DNA: TGTGCCAGCAGCGTAGGAGGACTAGCATCGTATACGCAGTATTTT
size: NA; J: TRBJ1-1; V: TRBV24-1; D: TRBD1; CDR3: CATSDDRATEAFF; DNA: TGTGCCACCAGTGATGACAGGGCCACTGAAGCTTTCTTT
size: many; J: TRBJ2-1; V: TRBV7-9; D: TRBD2; CDR3: CASSLGAGVDEQFF; DNA: TGTGCCAGCAGCTTAGGGGCGGGAGTGGATGAGCAGTTCTTC
size: few; J: TRBJ2-7; V: TRBV7-2; D: NA; CDR3: CASRERTGSYEQYF; DNA: TGTGCCAGCAGAGAAAGGACCGGATCCTACGAGCAGTACTTC
size: few; J: TRBJ1-1; V: TRBV6-6; D: NA; CDR3: CASTSPFSSPEAFF; DNA: TGTGCCAGCACGTCTCCCTTCTCTTCCCCTGAAGCTTTCTTT
size: NA; J: TRBJ1-2; V: TRBV2; D: NA; CDR3: CASRGAGYTF; DNA: TGTGCCAGCAGAGGGGCCGGCTACACCTTC
size: NA; J: TRBJ1-6; V: TRBV12-3/TRBV12-4; D: NA; CDR3: CASSLVAGNSPLHF; DNA: TGTGCCAGCAGTTTAGTTGCAGGAAATTCACCCCTCCACTTT
size: NA; J: TRBJ2-7; V: TRBV7-9; D: NA; CDR3: CASSPLPFTDPRYEQYF; DNA: TGTGCCAGCAGCCCTCTGCCCTTTACAGATCCGCGGTACGAGCAGTACTTC
size: NA; J: TRBJ1-4; V: TRBV25-1; D: NA; CDR3: CASTPLTGPEKLFF; DNA: TGTGCCAGCACTCCGCTGACAGGCCCTGAAAAACTGTTTTTT
size: NA; J: TRBJ1-2; V: TRBV6-5; D: TRBD1; CDR3: CASSYSQGAGYGYTF; DNA: TGTGCCAGCAGTTACTCGCAGGGGGCGGGCTATGGCTACACCTTC
size: NA; J: TRBJ1-5; V: TRBV12-3/TRBV12-4; D: TRBD1; CDR3: CASSFGDRGNQPQHF; DNA: TGTGCCAGCAGTTTTGGGGACAGGGGCAATCAGCCCCAGCATTTT
size: NA; J: TRBJ2-7; V: TRBV25-1; D: NA; CDR3: CASSGPGLTYEQYF; DNA: TGTGCCAGCAGTGGGCCAGGGTTGACCTACGAGCAGTACTTC
size: many; J: TRBJ1-2; V: TRBV12-3/TRBV12-4; D: TRBD1; CDR3: CASSRDLADRAGYTF; DNA: TGTGCCAGCAGTCGGGACCTAGCCGACAGGGCCGGCTACACCTTC
size: many; J: TRBJ2-5; V: TRBV20-1; D: NA; CDR3: CSASGRSRETQYF; DNA: TGCAGTGCTAGCGGGAGATCAAGAGAGACCCAGTACTTC
size: few; J: TRBJ1-2; V: TRBV11-1; D: NA; CDR3: CASSDPGEYYGYTF; DNA: TGTGCCAGCAGCGACCCCGGCGAATACTATGGCTACACCTTC
size: NA; J: TRBJ1-1; V: TRBV5-5; D: NA; CDR3: CASSFGGKTEAFF; DNA: TGTGCCAGCAGCTTTGGGGGGAAGACTGAAGCTTTCTTT
size: NA; J: TRBJ2-3; V: TRBV3-1; D: NA; CDR3: CASSQERGMGTDTQYF; DNA: TGTGCCAGCAGCCAAGAGAGGGGGATGGGCACAGATACGCAGTATTTT
size: NA; J: TRBJ1-5; V: TRBV7-9; D: NA; CDR3: CASSLEGWQPQHF; DNA: TGTGCCAGCAGCTTAGAGGGGTGGCAGCCCCAGCATTTT
size: many; J: TRBJ2-5; V: TRBV29-1; D: TRBD2; CDR3: CSVEPMTSGGAYGQETQYF; DNA: TGCAGCGTTGAGCCTATGACTAGCGGGGGGGCCTACGGGCAAGAGACCCAGTACTTC
size: NA; J: TRBJ1-2; V: TRBV12-3/TRBV12-4; D: NA; CDR3: CASSFSGGGGYTF; DNA: TGTGCCAGCAGTTTTTCCGGGGGTGGTGGCTACACCTTC
size: medium-sized; J: TRBJ2-3; V: TRBV5-1; D: NA; CDR3: CASSFDSQSNTDTQYF; DNA: TGCGCCAGCAGCTTTGACTCCCAATCTAACACAGATACGCAGTATTTT
size: few; J: TRBJ2-7; V: TRBV29-1; D: TRBD1; CDR3: CSGQTGAEEQYF; DNA: TGCAGCGGACAGACAGGGGCGGAGGAGCAGTACTTC
size: NA; J: TRBJ2-1; V: TRBV2; D: TRBD2; CDR3: CASSVWASGSSYNEQFF; DNA: TGTGCCAGCAGTGTATGGGCTAGCGGGAGCTCCTACAATGAGCAGTTCTTC
size: few; J: TRBJ1-1; V: TRBV6-5; D: NA; CDR3: CASSYNRFTEAFF; DNA: TGTGCCAGCAGTTATAACAGGTTCACTGAAGCTTTCTTT
size: NA; J: TRBJ1-5; V: TRBV15; D: TRBD1; CDR3: CATSSLQGLSNQPQHF; DNA: TGTGCCACCAGCAGCCTACAGGGGCTTAGCAATCAGCCCCAGCATTTT
size: NA; J: TRBJ2-7; V: TRBV30; D: NA; CDR3: CAWGYVGRGLYEQYF; DNA: TGTGCCTGGGGATATGTCGGACGCGGGCTCTACGAGCAGTACTTC
size: NA; J: TRBJ2-1; V: TRBV29-1; D: NA; CDR3: CSVIQGFLLNEQFF; DNA: TGCAGCGTCATACAGGGATTCCTCCTGAATGAGCAGTTCTTC
size: many; J: TRBJ2-7; V: TRBV12-3/TRBV12-4; D: TRBD2; CDR3: CASSPSSGGPYEQYF; DNA: TGTGCCAGCAGTCCTTCTAGCGGGGGTCCCTACGAGCAGTACTTC
size: NA; J: TRBJ2-2; V: TRBV24-1; D: TRBD2; CDR3: CATSDGRLAGNLNTGELFF; DNA: TGTGCCACCAGTGACGGAAGGCTAGCGGGGAATTTGAACACCGGGGAGCTGTTTTTT
size: few; J: TRBJ2-1; V: TRBV9; D: TRBD2; CDR3: CASSVTSGGGFSYNEQFF; DNA: TGTGCCAGCAGCGTAACTAGCGGGGGGGGATTTTCCTACAATGAGCAGTTCTTC
size: few; J: TRBJ2-5; V: TRBV29-1; D: TRBD1; CDR3: CSVGDRVETQYF; DNA: TGCAGCGTGGGGGACAGGGTAGAGACCCAGTACTTC
size: NA; J: TRBJ1-6; V: TRBV7-2; D: NA; CDR3: CASSFSGLANSPLHF; DNA: TGTGCCAGCAGCTTTTCAGGACTGGCTAATTCACCCCTCCACTTT
size: many; J: TRBJ2-1; V: TRBV4-1; D: TRBD1; CDR3: CASRQGQGPYNEQFF; DNA: TGCGCCAGCAGACAAGGACAGGGTCCCTACAATGAGCAGTTCTTC
size: many; J: TRBJ2-5; V: TRBV12-3/TRBV12-4; D: NA; CDR3: CASSSHGGTKETQYF; DNA: TGTGCCAGCAGTTCCCACGGGGGCACCAAAGAGACCCAGTACTTC
size: many; J: TRBJ2-7; V: TRBV3-1; D: TRBD2; CDR3: CASSDSGGSPYEQYF; DNA: TGTGCCAGCAGCGATAGCGGGGGATCTCCCTACGAGCAGTACTTC
size: many; J: TRBJ2-5; V: TRBV24-1; D: NA; CDR3: CATSDYGRDPETQYF; DNA: TGTGCCACCAGTGATTACGGAAGAGACCCCGAGACCCAGTACTTC
size: few; J: TRBJ1-5; V: TRBV20-1; D: NA; CDR3: CSARKGSSNQPQHF; DNA: TGCAGTGCTAGAAAGGGTAGTAGCAATCAGCCCCAGCATTTT
size: NA; J: TRBJ1-1; V: TRBV29-1; D: TRBD1; CDR3: CSVGQGSTEAFF; DNA: TGCAGCGTGGGACAGGGCAGCACTGAAGCTTTCTTT
size: NA; J: TRBJ2-5; V: TRBV11-3; D: TRBD2; CDR3: CASSSSGGEETQYF; DNA: TGTGCCAGCAGCTCTAGCGGGGGCGAGGAGACCCAGTACTTC
size: few; J: TRBJ1-1; V: TRBV3-1; D: NA; CDR3: CASSTGTDTEAFF; DNA: TGTGCCAGCAGCACCGGGACGGACACTGAAGCTTTCTTT
size: medium-sized; J: TRBJ2-7; V: TRBV5-1; D: NA; CDR3: CASSPGTVSYEQYF; DNA: TGCGCCAGCAGCCCGGGGACTGTGAGCTACGAGCAGTACTTC
size: many; J: TRBJ2-5; V: TRBV30; D: NA; CDR3: CAWNFDPLGKTQYF; DNA: TGTGCCTGGAACTTCGACCCTTTGGGAAAGACCCAGTACTTC
size: NA; J: TRBJ2-1; V: TRBV24-1; D: TRBD2; CDR3: CATSAVSGSGDEQFF; DNA: TGTGCCACCAGTGCGGTGAGCGGGAGTGGCGATGAGCAGTTCTTC
size: few; J: TRBJ1-6; V: TRBV2; D: NA; CDR3: CASRGGVANSPLHF; DNA: TGTGCCAGCAGGGGAGGGGTCGCTAATTCACCCCTCCACTTT
size: few; J: TRBJ1-1; V: TRBV19; D: NA; CDR3: CASSTIGGAEAFF; DNA: TGTGCCAGTAGTACAATTGGAGGTGCTGAAGCTTTCTTT
size: few; J: TRBJ1-1; V: TRBV7-2; D: NA; CDR3: CASSLWSLTNTEAFF; DNA: TGTGCCAGCAGCTTATGGTCTCTTACGAACACTGAAGCTTTCTTT
size: NA; J: TRBJ2-2; V: TRBV5-1; D: NA; CDR3: CASSLDGGELFF; DNA: TGCGCCAGCAGCTTGGACGGCGGGGAGCTGTTTTTT
size: many; J: TRBJ1-5; V: TRBV7-3; D: NA; CDR3: CASSLTWQSGQPQHF; DNA: TGTGCCAGCAGCTTAACTTGGCAGTCGGGTCAGCCCCAGCATTTT
size: many; J: TRBJ2-7; V: TRBV5-1; D: NA; CDR3: CASSLASARSYEQYF; DNA: TGCGCCAGCAGCTTGGCTAGCGCCCGTTCCTACGAGCAGTACTTC